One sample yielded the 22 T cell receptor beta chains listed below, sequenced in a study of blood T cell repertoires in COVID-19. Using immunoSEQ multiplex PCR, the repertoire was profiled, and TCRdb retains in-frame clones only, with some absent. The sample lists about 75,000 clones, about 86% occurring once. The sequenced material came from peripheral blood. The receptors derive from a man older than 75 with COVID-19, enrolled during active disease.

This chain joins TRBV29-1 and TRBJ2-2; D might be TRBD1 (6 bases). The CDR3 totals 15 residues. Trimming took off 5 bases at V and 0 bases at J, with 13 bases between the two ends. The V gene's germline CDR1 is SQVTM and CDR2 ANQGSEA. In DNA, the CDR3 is TGCAGCGTTCTGAGGACAGACGCGAACACCGGGGAGCTGTTTTTT. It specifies CSVLRTDANTGELFF.

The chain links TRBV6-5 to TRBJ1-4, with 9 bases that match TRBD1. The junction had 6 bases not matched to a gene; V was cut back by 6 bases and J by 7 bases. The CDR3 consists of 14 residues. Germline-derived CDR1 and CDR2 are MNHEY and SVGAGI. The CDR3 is CASRPGQGREKLFF. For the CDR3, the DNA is TGTGCCAGCAGACCGGGACAGGGACGTGAAAAACTGTTTTTT.

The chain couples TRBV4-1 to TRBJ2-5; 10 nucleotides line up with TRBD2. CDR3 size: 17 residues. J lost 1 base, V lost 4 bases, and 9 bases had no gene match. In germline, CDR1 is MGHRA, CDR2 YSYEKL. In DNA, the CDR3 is TGCGCCAGCAGCCGCCAAACTAGCGGGGCGAGCCAAGAGACCCAGTACTTC. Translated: CASSRQTSGASQETQYF.

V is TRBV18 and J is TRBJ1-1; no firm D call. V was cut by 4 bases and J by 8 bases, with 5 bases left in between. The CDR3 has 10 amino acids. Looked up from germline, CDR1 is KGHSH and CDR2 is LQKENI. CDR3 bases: TGTGCCAGCTCACGTCTGGAAGCTTTCTTT. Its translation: CASSRLEAFF. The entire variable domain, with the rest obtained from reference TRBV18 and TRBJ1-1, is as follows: NAGVMQNPRHLVRRRGQEARLRCSPMKGHSHVYWYRQLPEEGLKFMVYLQKENIIDESGMPKERFSAEFPKEGPSILRIQQVVRGDSAAYFCASSRLEAFFGQGTRLTVV.

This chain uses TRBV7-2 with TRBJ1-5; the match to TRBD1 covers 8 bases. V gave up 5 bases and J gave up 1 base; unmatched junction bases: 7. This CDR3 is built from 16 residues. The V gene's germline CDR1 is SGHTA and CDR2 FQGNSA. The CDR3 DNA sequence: TGTGCCAGCAGCCCCTCAGGGGACAGGAGCAATCAGCCCCAGCATTTT. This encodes CASSPSGDRSNQPQHF. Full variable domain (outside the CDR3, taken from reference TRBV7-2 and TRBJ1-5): GAGVSQSPSNKVTEKGKDVELRCDPISGHTALYWYRQSLGQGLEFLIYFQGNSAPDKSGLPSDRFSAERTGGSVSTLTIQRTQQEDSAVYLCASSPSGDRSNQPQHFGDGTRLSIL.

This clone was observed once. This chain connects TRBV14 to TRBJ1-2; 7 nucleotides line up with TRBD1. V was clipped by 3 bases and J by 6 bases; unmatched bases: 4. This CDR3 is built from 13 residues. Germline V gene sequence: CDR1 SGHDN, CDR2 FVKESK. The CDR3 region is CASSHRQGDGYTF. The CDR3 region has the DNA TGTGCCAGCAGCCATAGACAGGGAGATGGCTACACCTTC.

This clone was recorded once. In DNA, the CDR3 is TGCGCCAGCAGCCGAGACCCAGGTTCAATCTACGAGCAGTACTTC. Translation: CASSRDPGSIYEQYF. The chain joins TRBV4-1 to TRBJ2-7; no clear D gene. V was clipped by 4 bases and J by 3 bases, with 16 bases between them. The CDR3 has 15 amino acids. Germline V gives CDR1 MGHRA, CDR2 YSYEKL.

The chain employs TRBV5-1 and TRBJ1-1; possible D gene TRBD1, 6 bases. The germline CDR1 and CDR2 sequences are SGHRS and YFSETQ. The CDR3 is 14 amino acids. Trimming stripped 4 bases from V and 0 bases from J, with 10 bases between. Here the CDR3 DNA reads TGCGCCAGCAGCCAGGGACACCTGAACACTGAAGCTTTCTTT. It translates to CASSQGHLNTEAFF.

CDR3 DNA sequence: TGCGCCAGCAGCCGCAGCAGGCTAGGACAGGGCACAGATACGCAGTATTTT. Protein: CASSRSRLGQGTDTQYF. The chain uses TRBV4-1 and TRBJ2-3; TRBD1 aligns across 7 bases. J was trimmed by 1 base and V by 4 bases; bases with no gene match: 11. The CDR3 extends over 17 amino acids. Germline-derived CDR1 and CDR2 are MGHRA and YSYEKL.

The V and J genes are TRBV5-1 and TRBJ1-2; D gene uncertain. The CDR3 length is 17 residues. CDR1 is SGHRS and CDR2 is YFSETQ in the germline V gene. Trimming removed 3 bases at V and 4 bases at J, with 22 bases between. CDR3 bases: TGCGCCAGCAGCTCGGGAACTGTTAACCCCTCAATCTATGGCTACACCTTC. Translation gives CASSSGTVNPSIYGYTF.

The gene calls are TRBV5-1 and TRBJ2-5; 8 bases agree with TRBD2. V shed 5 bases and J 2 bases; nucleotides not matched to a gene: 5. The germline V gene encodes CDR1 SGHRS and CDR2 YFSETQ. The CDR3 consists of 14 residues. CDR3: CASRAGTRQETQYF. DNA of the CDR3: TGCGCCAGCAGGGCCGGGACTAGACAAGAGACCCAGTACTTC.

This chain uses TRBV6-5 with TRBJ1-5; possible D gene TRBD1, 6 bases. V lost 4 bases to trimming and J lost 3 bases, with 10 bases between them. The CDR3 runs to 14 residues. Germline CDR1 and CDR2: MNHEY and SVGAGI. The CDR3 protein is CASSLDSNNQPQHF. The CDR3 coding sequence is TGTGCCAGCAGTTTGGACAGTAACAATCAGCCCCAGCATTTT.

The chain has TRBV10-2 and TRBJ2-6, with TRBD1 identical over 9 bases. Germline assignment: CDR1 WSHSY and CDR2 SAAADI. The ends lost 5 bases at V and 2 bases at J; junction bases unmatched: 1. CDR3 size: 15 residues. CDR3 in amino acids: CASSRTGAGANVLTF. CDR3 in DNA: TGCGCCAGCAGTCGGACAGGGGCTGGGGCCAACGTCCTGACTTTC.

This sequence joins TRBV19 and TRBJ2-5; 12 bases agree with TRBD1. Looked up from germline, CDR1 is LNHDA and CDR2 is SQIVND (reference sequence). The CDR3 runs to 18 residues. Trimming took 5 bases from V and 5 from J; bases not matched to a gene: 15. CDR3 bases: TGTGCCAGTAGTTCCGCACGCCGGGACAGGGGGCTGGGTGAGACCCAGTACTTC. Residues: CASSSARRDRGLGETQYF.

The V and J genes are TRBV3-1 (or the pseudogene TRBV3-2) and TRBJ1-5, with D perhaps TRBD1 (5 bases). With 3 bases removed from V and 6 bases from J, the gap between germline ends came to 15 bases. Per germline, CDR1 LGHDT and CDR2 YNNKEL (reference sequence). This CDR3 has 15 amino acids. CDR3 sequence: CASSQDTPGGQPQHF. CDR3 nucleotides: TGTGCCAGCAGCCAGGACACTCCGGGGGGTCAGCCCCAGCATTTT.

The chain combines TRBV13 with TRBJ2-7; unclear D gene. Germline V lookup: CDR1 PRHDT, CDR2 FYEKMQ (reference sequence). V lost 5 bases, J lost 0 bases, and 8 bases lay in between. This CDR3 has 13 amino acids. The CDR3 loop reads CASSPDTSYEQYF. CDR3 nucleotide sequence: TGTGCCAGCAGCCCAGACACCTCCTACGAGCAGTACTTC. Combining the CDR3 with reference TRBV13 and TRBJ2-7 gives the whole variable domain AAGVIQSPRHLIKEKRETATLKCYPIPRHDTVYWYQQGPGQDPQFLISFYEKMQSDKGSIPDRFSAQQFSDYHSELNMSSLELGDSALYFCASSPDTSYEQYFGPGTRLTVT.

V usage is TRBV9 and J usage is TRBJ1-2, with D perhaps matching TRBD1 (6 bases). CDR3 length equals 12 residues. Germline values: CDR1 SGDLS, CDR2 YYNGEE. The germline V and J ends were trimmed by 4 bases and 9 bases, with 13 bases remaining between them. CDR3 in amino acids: CASSQGMASYTF. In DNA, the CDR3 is TGTGCCAGCAGCCAGGGGATGGCAAGCTACACCTTC.

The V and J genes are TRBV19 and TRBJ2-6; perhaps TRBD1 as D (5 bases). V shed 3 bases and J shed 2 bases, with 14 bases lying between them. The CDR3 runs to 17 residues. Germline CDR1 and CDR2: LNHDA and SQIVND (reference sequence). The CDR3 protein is CASSIGRARAGANVLTF. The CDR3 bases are TGTGCCAGTAGTATTGGCAGGGCAAGGGCTGGGGCCAACGTCCTGACTTTC.

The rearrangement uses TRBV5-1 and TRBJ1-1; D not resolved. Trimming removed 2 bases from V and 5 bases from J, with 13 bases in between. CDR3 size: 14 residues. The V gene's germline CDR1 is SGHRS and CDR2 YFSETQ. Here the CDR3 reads CASSFDTFLTEAFF. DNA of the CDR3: TGCGCCAGCAGCTTCGACACCTTTTTGACTGAAGCTTTCTTT.

CDR3 nucleotide sequence: TGTGCCAGCTCACCATCCGGGGAAGGCTCCTACGAGCAGTACTTC. It codes for CASSPSGEGSYEQYF. The gene calls are TRBV18 and TRBJ2-7, with a possible D match to TRBD2 (5 bases). Trimming cost V 2 bases and J 0 bases, with 11 bases left between them. Germline CDR1 reads KGHSH; CDR2 reads LQKENI. The CDR3 is 15 residues long.

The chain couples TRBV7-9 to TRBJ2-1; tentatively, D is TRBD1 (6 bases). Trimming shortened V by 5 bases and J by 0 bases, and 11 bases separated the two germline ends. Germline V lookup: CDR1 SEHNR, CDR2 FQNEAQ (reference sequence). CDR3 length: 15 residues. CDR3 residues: CASSHRVGSYNEQFF. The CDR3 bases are TGTGCCAGCAGCCACAGGGTGGGCTCCTACAATGAGCAGTTCTTC. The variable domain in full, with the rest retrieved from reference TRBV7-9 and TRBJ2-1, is DTGVSQNPRHKITKRGQNVTFRCDPISEHNRLYWYRQTLGQGPEFLTYFQNEAQLEKSRLLSDRFSAERPKGSFSTLEIQRTEQGDSAMYLCASSHRVGSYNEQFFGPGTRLTVL.

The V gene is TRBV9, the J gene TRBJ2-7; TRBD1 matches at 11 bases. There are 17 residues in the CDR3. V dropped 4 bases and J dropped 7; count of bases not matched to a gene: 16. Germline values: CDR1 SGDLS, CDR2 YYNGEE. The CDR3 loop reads CASSTGTGGDGLREQYF. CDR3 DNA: TGTGCCAGCAGCACCGGGACAGGGGGGGACGGATTGAGGGAGCAGTACTTC.